Presented here are 19 T cell receptor beta chains from one specimen sequenced in a study of chemoradiotherapy in HPV16-positive cancers. Only in-frame clones appear in the TCRdb table, and some are missing; sequencing was by immunoSEQ multiplex PCR. Here the sample spans 2,500 to 4,000 clones, around 81% being singletons. Sequences were derived from tumor tissue, sampled from a patient who underwent chemoradiotherapy. The receptor source for this set is a human donor with HPV-associated anogenital cancer.

V gene TRBV5-1 combines with J gene TRBJ2-4; 7 positions match TRBD2. Losses at the gene ends were 1 base for V and 7 bases for J; bases not matched to a gene: 11. CDR3 length: 16 amino acids. Germline values: CDR1 SGHRS, CDR2 YFSETQ. The CDR3 loop is CASSLNGGGIGNIQYF. As DNA, the CDR3 is TGCGCCAGCAGCTTGAATGGGGGGGGGATCGGGAACATTCAGTACTTC.

This chain uses TRBV11-2 with TRBJ2-7; 10 nucleotides match TRBD1. The CDR3 extends over 15 amino acids. CDR1 SGHAT and CDR2 FQNNGV come from the germline V gene. The trim removed 6 bases at V and 6 bases at J, leaving 11 bases unmatched. The CDR3 nucleotides are TGTGCCAGCAGACAAGGGACAGGGGTTTATGGCGAGCAGTACTTC. It specifies CASRQGTGVYGEQYF.

The V gene is TRBV6-5, the J gene TRBJ2-3; D may be TRBD2 (6 bases). The CDR3 loop spans 15 amino acids. Deletions cut 8 bases from V and 0 bases from J, with 15 bases between. Looked up from germline, CDR1 is MNHEY and CDR2 is SVGAGI. CDR3 sequence (DNA): TGTGCCAGCCGGCGGGGCGCGGCTAGCACAGATACGCAGTATTTT. It yields the protein CASRRGAASTDTQYF.

The chain has TRBV19 and TRBJ1-4; maybe TRBD1 (6 bases). The germline V gene encodes CDR1 LNHDA and CDR2 SQIVND (reference sequence). V was pared by 7 bases and J by 10 bases, with 25 bases between. The CDR3 consists of 16 residues. The CDR3 spells CASIPSGQLLTGKLFF. In DNA form, the CDR3 reads TGTGCCAGTATACCCTCCGGACAGCTCCTAACGGGAAAACTGTTTTTT.

The gene calls are TRBV30 and TRBJ2-3, with D tentatively TRBD2 (5 bases). Germline V gives CDR1 GTSNPN, CDR2 SVGIG (reference sequence). The CDR3 has 13 amino acids. V was cut by 0 bases and J by 6 bases, with 10 bases left in between. As DNA, the CDR3 is TGTGCCTGGAGTGTACGAGGGTGGGATACGCAGTATTTT. Translated, it gives CAWSVRGWDTQYF.

This chain joins TRBV29-1 and TRBJ2-2; 13 bases map to TRBD2. The CDR3 totals 14 residues. Germline CDR1 and CDR2: SQVTM and ANQGSEA. Unmatched junction bases numbered 6, after V lost 7 bases and J lost 7 bases. The CDR3 region has the DNA TGCAGCGGTGGGACTAGCGGGGAGAACGGGGAGCTGTTTTTT. Protein: CSGGTSGENGELFF.

The chain joins TRBV28 to TRBJ2-2, with 11 bases that match TRBD2. Germline CDR1 MDHEN, CDR2 SYDVKM. There are 16 residues in the CDR3. V dropped 6 bases and J dropped 4; count of bases not matched to a gene: 7. CDR3 nucleotides: TGTGCCAGCAGGGGAGATAGCGGGAGGGGCACCGGGGAGCTGTTTTTT. This encodes CASRGDSGRGTGELFF. Drawing the rest from reference TRBV28 and TRBJ2-2, the complete variable domain is DVKVTQSSRYLVKRTGEKVFLECVQDMDHENMFWYRQDPGLGLRLIYFSYDVKMKEKGDIPEGYSVSREKKERFSLILESASTNQTSMYLCASRGDSGRGTGELFFGEGSRLTVL.

This clone was counted once. The chain joins TRBV2 to TRBJ2-2; 12 nucleotides line up with TRBD2. The V gene end was trimmed by 4 bases and the J gene end by 2 bases; junction bases not matched to a gene: 2. Per germline, CDR1 SNHLY and CDR2 FYNNEI. CDR3 length: 16 residues. CDR3 sequence (DNA): TGTGCCAGCAGTGGACTAGCGGGGGCAAACACCGGGGAGCTGTTTTTT. Translation: CASSGLAGANTGELFF.

This clone occurred once. The chain uses TRBV28 and TRBJ1-4; no reliable D call. The V end was cut by 3 bases, the J end by 2 bases, with 13 bases between. The germline CDR1 and CDR2 sequences are MDHEN and SYDVKM. The CDR3 is 16 residues long. CDR3 loop: CASSLRGAGTNEKLFF. As DNA, the CDR3 is TGTGCCAGCAGTTTGAGAGGCGCTGGGACTAATGAAAAACTGTTTTTT.

This rearrangement joins TRBV27 to TRBJ1-2; TRBD1 aligns across 7 bases. Unmatched junction bases numbered 6, after V lost 6 bases and J lost 5 bases. This CDR3 is built from 13 residues. Germline loops: CDR1 MNHEY, CDR2 SMNVEV (reference sequence). This CDR3 reads CASREGGAYGYTF. CDR3 bases: TGTGCCAGCAGGGAAGGGGGCGCGTATGGCTACACCTTC.

This clone showed up just a few times. The CDR3 DNA is TGTGCCAGCAGCGTAGAAGGGGATGGCACTGAAGCTTTCTTT. It encodes CASSVEGDGTEAFF. V is TRBV9 and J is TRBJ1-1, with D perhaps matching TRBD1 (5 bases). Germline values: CDR1 SGDLS, CDR2 YYNGEE. This CDR3 region has 14 residues. Deletions cut 0 bases from V and 4 bases from J, with 10 bases between. Drawing the rest from reference TRBV9 and TRBJ1-1, the complete variable domain is DSGVTQTPKHLITATGQRVTLRCSPRSGDLSVYWYQQSLDQGLQFLIQYYNGEERAKGNILERFSAQQFPDLHSELNLSSLELGDSALYFCASSVEGDGTEAFFGQGTRLTVV.

This sequence joins TRBV5-4 and TRBJ1-1, with D maybe TRBD1 (5 bases). This CDR3 comprises 14 residues. Germline values: CDR1 SGHNT, CDR2 YYREEE (reference sequence). Trimming left V 0 bases short and J 4 bases short, with 10 bases between. This CDR3 is CASSLDLGGTEAFF. The CDR3 region has the DNA TGTGCCAGCAGCTTGGATTTGGGGGGCACTGAAGCTTTCTTT. Filled out from reference TRBV5-4 and TRBJ1-1, the complete variable domain reads ETGVTQSPTHLIKTRGQQVTLRCSSQSGHNTVSWYQQALGQGPQFIFQYYREEENGRGNFPPRFSGLQFPNYSSELNVNALELDDSALYLCASSLDLGGTEAFFGQGTRLTVV.

The chain uses TRBV6-1 and TRBJ1-3; 7 bases are a match to TRBD1. The CDR3 has 14 amino acids. Losses at the gene ends were 7 bases for V and 4 bases for J; bases not matched to a gene: 7. Germline V gene data show CDR1 as MNHNS and CDR2 as SASEGT. CDR3 sequence reads: CASTKTGTGNTIYF. CDR3 nucleotides: TGTGCCAGCACCAAGACAGGGACAGGAAACACCATATATTTT.

J is TRBJ2-5 and V is TRBV18, with D maybe TRBD2 (5 bases). CDR1 is KGHSH and CDR2 is LQKENI in the germline V gene. Trimming shortened V by 3 bases and J by 5 bases, and 13 bases separated the two germline ends. CDR3 size: 14 residues. CDR3 DNA: TGTGCCAGCTCACCGCCGGACTGGGGTGAGACCCAGTACTTC. It is translated as CASSPPDWGETQYF.

The chain employs TRBV19 and TRBJ2-7; the D gene is possibly TRBD1 (6 bases). This CDR3 has 16 amino acids. Germline V gene data show CDR1 as LNHDA and CDR2 as SQIVND (reference sequence). Trimming removed 5 bases at V and 2 bases at J, with 19 bases between. The CDR3 DNA is TGTGCCAGTAGTTCATCTCCAACAGGGATCCCCTACGAGCAGTACTTC. Its translation: CASSSSPTGIPYEQYF.

The chain combines TRBV7-9 with TRBJ1-4; weak D call: TRBD1 (6 bases). Germline assignment: CDR1 SEHNR and CDR2 FQNEAQ (reference sequence). The CDR3 is made up of 15 amino acids. V was cut by 0 bases and J by 7 bases, with 12 bases left in between. CDR3 sequence: CASSLAGGGSEKLFF. For the CDR3, the DNA is TGTGCCAGCAGCTTAGCAGGAGGGGGAAGTGAAAAACTGTTTTTT.

This chain uses TRBV10-3 with TRBJ2-7; D remains unclear. The germline V gene encodes CDR1 ENHRY and CDR2 SYGVKD. The CDR3 consists of 12 residues. Trimming took 5 bases from V and 4 from J, leaving 9 bases between them. As DNA, the CDR3 is TGTGCCATCAGTCCGGGTACTTACGAGCAGTACTTC. Translated, it gives CAISPGTYEQYF.

The rearrangement joins TRBV2 to TRBJ2-2; TRBD2 aligns across 9 bases. The CDR3 is made up of 16 amino acids. Germline V gives CDR1 SNHLY, CDR2 FYNNEI. V was clipped by 3 bases and J by 6 bases; unmatched bases: 8. The DNA for the CDR3 is TGTGCCAGCAGTGACGTTGCGGGAGGGTTCTCCGGGGAGCTGTTTTTT. Its protein is CASSDVAGGFSGELFF.

A remark on this clone: The junction departs from germline at one end; a sequencing error may be responsible. This CDR3 reads CTWIGSGHYEQYF. For the CDR3, the DNA is TGTACCTGGATAGGTAGCGGGCACTACGAGCAGTACTTC. The chain carries TRBV30 and TRBJ2-5, with 7 bases fitting TRBD2. The end of the DNA aligns better with TRBJ2-7, so the J call may be wrong. This CDR3 spans 13 amino acids. The germline V gene has CDR1 GTSNPN and CDR2 SVGIG (reference sequence).